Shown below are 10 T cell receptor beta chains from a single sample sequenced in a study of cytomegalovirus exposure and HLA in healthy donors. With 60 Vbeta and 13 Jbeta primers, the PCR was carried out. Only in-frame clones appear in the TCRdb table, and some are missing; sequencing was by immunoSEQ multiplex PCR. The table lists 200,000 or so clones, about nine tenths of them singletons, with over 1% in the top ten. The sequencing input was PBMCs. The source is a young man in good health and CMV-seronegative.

The CDR3 here is CASSSSRADSTDTQYF. CDR3 nucleotide sequence: TGTGCCAGCAGTTCCTCCCGAGCGGATAGCACAGATACGCAGTATTTT. This sequence joins TRBV28 and TRBJ2-3; possible D gene TRBD2, 5 bases. CDR1 is MDHEN, CDR2 SYDVKM, per germline. CDR3 size: 16 residues. V was trimmed by 4 bases and J by 0 bases, leaving 14 bases between them. The full variable domain, completed using reference TRBV28 and TRBJ2-3, is DVKVTQSSRYLVKRTGEKVFLECVQDMDHENMFWYRQDPGLGLRLIYFSYDVKMKEKGDIPEGYSVSREKKERFSLILESASTNQTSMYLCASSSSRADSTDTQYFGPGTRLTVL.

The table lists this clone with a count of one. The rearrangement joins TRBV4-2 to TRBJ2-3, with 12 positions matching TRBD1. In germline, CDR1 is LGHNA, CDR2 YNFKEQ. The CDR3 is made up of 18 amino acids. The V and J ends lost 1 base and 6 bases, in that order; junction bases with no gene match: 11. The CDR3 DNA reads TGTGCCAGCAGCCAAGCCCTCCCGGGGACAGGGGGCGCGGATACGCAGTATTTT. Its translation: CASSQALPGTGGADTQYF.

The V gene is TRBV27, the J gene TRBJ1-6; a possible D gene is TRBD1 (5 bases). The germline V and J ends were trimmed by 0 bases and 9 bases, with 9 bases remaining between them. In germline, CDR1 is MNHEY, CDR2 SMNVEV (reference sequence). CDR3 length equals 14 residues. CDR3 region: CASSLSGAGSPLHF. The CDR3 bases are TGTGCCAGCAGTTTATCTGGGGCCGGTTCACCCCTCCACTTT.

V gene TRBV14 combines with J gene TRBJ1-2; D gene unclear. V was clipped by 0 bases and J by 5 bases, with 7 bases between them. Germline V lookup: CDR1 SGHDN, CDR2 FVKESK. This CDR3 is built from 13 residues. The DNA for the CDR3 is TGTGCCAGCAGCCAAGAAGCTTTTTATGGCTACACCTTC. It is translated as CASSQEAFYGYTF.

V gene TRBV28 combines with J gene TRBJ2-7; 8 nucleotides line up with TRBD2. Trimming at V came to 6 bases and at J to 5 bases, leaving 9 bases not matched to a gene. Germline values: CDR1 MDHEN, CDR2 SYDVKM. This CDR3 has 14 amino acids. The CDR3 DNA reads TGTGCCAGCAGCTCCCTCGGACTAGCCGACGAGCAGTACTTC. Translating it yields CASSSLGLADEQYF.

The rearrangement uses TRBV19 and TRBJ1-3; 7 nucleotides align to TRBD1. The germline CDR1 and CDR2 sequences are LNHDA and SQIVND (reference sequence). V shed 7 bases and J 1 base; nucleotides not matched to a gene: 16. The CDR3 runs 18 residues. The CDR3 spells CASTQKQFTGASGNTIYF. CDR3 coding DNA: TGTGCCAGTACCCAAAAACAATTTACAGGGGCATCTGGAAACACCATATATTTT.

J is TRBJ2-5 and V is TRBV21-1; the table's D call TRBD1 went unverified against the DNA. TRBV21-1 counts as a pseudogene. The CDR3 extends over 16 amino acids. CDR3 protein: CASSKDYPGPGETQYF. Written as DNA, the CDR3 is TGTGCCAGCAGCAAAGATTACCCAGGGCCTGGGGAGACCCAGTACTTC.

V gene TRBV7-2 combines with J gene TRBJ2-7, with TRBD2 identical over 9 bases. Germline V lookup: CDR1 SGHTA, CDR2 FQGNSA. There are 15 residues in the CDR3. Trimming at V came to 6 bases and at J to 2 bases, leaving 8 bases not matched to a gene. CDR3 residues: CASRPKIAGAYEQYF. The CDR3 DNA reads TGTGCCAGCAGGCCGAAAATAGCGGGAGCCTACGAGCAGTACTTC.

CDR3 amino acids: CASSSIRADTQYF. In DNA form, the CDR3 reads TGTGCCAGCAGCTCAATTCGGGCAGATACGCAGTATTTT. The chain joins TRBV7-9 to TRBJ2-3; D is ambiguous. CDR3 length: 13 amino acids. The germline V gene has CDR1 SEHNR and CDR2 FQNEAQ (reference sequence). Trimming took 4 bases from V and 4 from J, leaving 9 bases between them. Based on the CDR3 plus reference TRBV7-9 and TRBJ2-3, the full variable domain is DTGVSQNPRHKITKRGQNVTFRCDPISEHNRLYWYRQTLGQGPEFLTYFQNEAQLEKSRLLSDRFSAERPKGSFSTLEIQRTEQGDSAMYLCASSSIRADTQYFGPGTRLTVL.

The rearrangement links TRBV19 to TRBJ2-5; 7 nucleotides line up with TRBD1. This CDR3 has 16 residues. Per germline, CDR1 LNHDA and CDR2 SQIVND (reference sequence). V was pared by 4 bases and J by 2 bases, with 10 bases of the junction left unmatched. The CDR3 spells CASSNPGTASQETQYF. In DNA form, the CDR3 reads TGTGCCAGTAGTAACCCGGGGACAGCAAGTCAAGAGACCCAGTACTTC.